This T cell receptor (beta chain) was retrieved from a study of OX40 agonist ivuxolimab in advanced cancers. CDR3 length equals 16 residues. Trimming removed 5 bases from V and 4 bases from J; junction bases left unmatched: 10. In germline, CDR1 is SGHAT, CDR2 FQNNGV. The protocol was immunoSEQ multiplex PCR, while the TCRdb copy is restricted to in-frame clones and leaves out a portion. The sample carries fewer than 90,000 clones, 88% recorded once. This TCR was sampled from an adult with an advanced solid tumor such as melanoma, head and neck, liver or kidney cancer. The source material was CD4+ or CD8+ T cells sorted from blood, sampled in a trial of the OX40 agonist ivuxolimab. V usage is TRBV11-2 and J usage is TRBJ2-2; 7 nucleotides match TRBD2. The CDR3 DNA sequence: TGTGCCAGCAGCCCTCTGGCGGGAGCCCGCACCGGGGAGCTGTTTTTT. This translates into CASSPLAGARTGELFF.